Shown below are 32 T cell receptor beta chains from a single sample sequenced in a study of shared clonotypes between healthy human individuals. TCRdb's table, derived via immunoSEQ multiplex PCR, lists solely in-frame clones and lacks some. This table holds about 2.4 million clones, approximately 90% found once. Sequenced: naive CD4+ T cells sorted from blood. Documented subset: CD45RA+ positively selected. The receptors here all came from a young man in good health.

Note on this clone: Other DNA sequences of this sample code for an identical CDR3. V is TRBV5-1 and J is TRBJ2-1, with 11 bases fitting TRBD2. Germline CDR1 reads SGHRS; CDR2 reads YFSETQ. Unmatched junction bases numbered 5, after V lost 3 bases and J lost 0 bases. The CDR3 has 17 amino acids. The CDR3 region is CASSSLAGGSSYNEQFF. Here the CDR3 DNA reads TGCGCCAGCAGCTCTCTAGCGGGAGGCAGCTCCTACAATGAGCAGTTCTTC.

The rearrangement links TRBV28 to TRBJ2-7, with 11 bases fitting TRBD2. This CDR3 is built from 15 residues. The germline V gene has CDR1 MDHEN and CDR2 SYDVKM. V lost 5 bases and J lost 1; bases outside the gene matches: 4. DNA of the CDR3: TGTGCCAGCAGTCCCTTAGCGGGAGGGTCCTACGAGCAGTACTTC. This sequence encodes CASSPLAGGSYEQYF.

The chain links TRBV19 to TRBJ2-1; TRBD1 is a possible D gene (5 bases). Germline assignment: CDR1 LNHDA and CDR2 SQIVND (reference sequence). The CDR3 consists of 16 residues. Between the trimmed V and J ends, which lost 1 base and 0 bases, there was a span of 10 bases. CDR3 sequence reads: CASSIVSRASYNEQFF. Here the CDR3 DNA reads TGTGCCAGTAGTATAGTTAGCAGGGCCTCCTACAATGAGCAGTTCTTC.

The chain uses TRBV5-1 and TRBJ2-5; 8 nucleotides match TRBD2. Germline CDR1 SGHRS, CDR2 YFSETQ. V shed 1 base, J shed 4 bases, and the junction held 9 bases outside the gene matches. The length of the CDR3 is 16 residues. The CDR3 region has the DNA TGCGCCAGCAGCTTGCGGTCTCGCGGGGGGAGAGAGACCCAGTACTTC. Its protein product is CASSLRSRGGRETQYF.

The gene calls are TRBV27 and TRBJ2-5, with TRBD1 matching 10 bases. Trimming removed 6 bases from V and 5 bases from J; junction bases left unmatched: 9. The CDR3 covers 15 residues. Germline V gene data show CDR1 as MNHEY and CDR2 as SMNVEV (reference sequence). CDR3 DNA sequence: TGTGCCAGCAGCTTCAGACAGGGGGCGTTGGAGACCCAGTACTTC. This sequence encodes CASSFRQGALETQYF.

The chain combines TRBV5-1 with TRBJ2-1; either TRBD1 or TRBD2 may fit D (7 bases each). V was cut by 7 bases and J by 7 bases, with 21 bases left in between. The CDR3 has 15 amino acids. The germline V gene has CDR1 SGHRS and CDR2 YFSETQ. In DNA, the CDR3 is TGCGCCAGCTACCCCTCAGGGGGAGGGCCTAATGAGCAGTTCTTC. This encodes CASYPSGGGPNEQFF.

In DNA, the CDR3 is TGTGCCAGCAGTGAATCAGTATGGAGGGGGGGGAGGGACACTGAAGCTTTCTTT. Translated, it gives CASSESVWRGGRDTEAFF. J is TRBJ1-1 and V is TRBV25-1, with D possibly being TRBD1 (6 bases). The CDR3 loop spans 18 amino acids. V dropped 1 base and J dropped 3 bases, with 21 bases sitting between them. Germline-derived CDR1 and CDR2 are MGHDK and SYGVNS.

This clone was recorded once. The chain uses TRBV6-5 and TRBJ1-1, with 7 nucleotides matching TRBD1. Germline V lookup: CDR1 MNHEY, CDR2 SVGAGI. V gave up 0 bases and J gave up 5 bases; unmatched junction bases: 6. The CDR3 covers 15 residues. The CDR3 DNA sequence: TGTGCCAGCAGTTACTCACAGGGGTCTTCTACTGAAGCTTTCTTT. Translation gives CASSYSQGSSTEAFF.

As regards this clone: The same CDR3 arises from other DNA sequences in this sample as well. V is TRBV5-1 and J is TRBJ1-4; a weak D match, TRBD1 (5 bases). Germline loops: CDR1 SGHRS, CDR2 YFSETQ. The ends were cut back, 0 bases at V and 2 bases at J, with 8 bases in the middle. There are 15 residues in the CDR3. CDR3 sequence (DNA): TGCGCCAGCAGCTTGGCCGGGGGTACTAATGAAAAACTGTTTTTT. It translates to CASSLAGGTNEKLFF.

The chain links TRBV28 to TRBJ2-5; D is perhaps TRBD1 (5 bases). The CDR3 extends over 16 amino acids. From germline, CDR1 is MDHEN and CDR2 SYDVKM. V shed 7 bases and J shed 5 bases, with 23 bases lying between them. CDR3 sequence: CASKLSQGRSWETQYF. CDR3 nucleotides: TGTGCCAGCAAACTCTCCCAGGGCAGGAGCTGGGAGACCCAGTACTTC.

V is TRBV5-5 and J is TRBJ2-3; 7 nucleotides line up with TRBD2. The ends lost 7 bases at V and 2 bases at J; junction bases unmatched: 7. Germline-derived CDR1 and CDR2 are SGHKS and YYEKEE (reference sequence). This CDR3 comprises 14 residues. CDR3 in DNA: TGTGCCAGCTGGGAGGGCAGTTACACAGATACGCAGTATTTT. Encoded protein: CASWEGSYTDTQYF.

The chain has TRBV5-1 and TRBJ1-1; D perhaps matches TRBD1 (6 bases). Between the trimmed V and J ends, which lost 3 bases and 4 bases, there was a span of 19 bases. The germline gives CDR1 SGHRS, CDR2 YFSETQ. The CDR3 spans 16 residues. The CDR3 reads CASSSGRQGPGTEAFF. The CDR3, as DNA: TGCGCCAGCAGCTCCGGACGTCAGGGGCCGGGCACTGAAGCTTTCTTT. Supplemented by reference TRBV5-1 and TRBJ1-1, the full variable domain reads KAGVTQTPRYLIKTRGQQVTLSCSPISGHRSVSWYQQTPGQGLQFLFEYFSETQRNKGNFPGRFSGRQFSNSRSEMNVSTLELGDSALYLCASSSGRQGPGTEAFFGQGTRLTVV.

DNA of the CDR3: TGTGCCAGCAGCAGTGGGCAGGTGGGAGATACGCAGTATTTT. The encoded protein is CASSSGQVGDTQYF. This chain uses TRBV21-1 with TRBJ2-3; the D segment call TRBD1 is taken from the table without a DNA check. TRBV21-1 is a pseudogene locus. The CDR3 covers 14 residues.

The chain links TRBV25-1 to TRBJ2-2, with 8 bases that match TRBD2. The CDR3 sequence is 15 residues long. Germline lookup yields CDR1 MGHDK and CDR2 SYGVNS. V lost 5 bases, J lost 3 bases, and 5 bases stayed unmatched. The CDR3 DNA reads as TGTGCCAGCAGTTACTCTAGCGGGTACACCGGGGAGCTGTTTTTT. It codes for CASSYSSGYTGELFF.

The CDR3: CASSPRSGIDTQYF. The CDR3 DNA sequence: TGTGCCAGCAGCCCCCGCTCGGGGATAGATACGCAGTATTTT. The genes are TRBV7-3 and TRBJ2-3; maybe TRBD2 (5 bases). V dropped 5 bases and J dropped 5 bases, with 14 bases sitting between them. This CDR3 contains 14 residues. CDR1 is SGHTA and CDR2 is FQGTGA in the germline V gene.

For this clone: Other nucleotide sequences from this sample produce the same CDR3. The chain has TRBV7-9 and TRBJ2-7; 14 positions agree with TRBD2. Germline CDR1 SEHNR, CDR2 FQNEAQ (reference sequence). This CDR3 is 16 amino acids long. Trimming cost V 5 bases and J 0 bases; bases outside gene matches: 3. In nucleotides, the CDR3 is TGTGCCAGCAGCCCGGGACTAGCGGGAGACTCCTACGAGCAGTACTTC. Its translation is CASSPGLAGDSYEQYF.

CDR3 coding DNA: TGTGCCAGTAGTAGGGACGGAAAACCAAACACTGAAGCTTTCTTT. It codes for CASSRDGKPNTEAFF. The chain links TRBV19 to TRBJ1-1; maybe TRBD1 (5 bases). Germline assignment: CDR1 LNHDA and CDR2 SQIVND (reference sequence). The ends were cut back, 4 bases at V and 2 bases at J, with 14 bases in the middle. The CDR3 runs to 15 residues. The full variable domain, completed using reference TRBV19 and TRBJ1-1, is DGGITQSPKYLFRKEGQNVTLSCEQNLNHDAMYWYRQDPGQGLRLIYYSQIVNDFQKGDIAEGYSVSREKKESFPLTVTSAQKNPTAFYLCASSRDGKPNTEAFFGQGTRLTVV.

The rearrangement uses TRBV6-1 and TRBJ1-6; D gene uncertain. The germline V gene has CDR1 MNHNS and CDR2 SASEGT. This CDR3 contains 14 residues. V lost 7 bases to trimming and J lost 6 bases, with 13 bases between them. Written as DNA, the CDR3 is TGTGCCAGCATTGGGTCCTACCTTAATTCACCCCTCCACTTT. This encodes CASIGSYLNSPLHF.

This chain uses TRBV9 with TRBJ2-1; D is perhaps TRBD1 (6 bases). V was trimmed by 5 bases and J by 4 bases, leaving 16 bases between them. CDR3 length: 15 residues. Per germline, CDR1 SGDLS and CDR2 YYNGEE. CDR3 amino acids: CASSAGTSPYNEQFF. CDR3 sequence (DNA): TGTGCCAGCAGTGCCGGGACATCTCCTTACAATGAGCAGTTCTTC.

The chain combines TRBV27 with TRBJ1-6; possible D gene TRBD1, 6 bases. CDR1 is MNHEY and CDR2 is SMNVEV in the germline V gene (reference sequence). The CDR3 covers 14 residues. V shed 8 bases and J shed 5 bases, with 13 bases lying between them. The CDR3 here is CASAGGRHNSPLHF. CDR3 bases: TGTGCCAGCGCCGGGGGGCGGCATAATTCACCCCTCCACTTT.

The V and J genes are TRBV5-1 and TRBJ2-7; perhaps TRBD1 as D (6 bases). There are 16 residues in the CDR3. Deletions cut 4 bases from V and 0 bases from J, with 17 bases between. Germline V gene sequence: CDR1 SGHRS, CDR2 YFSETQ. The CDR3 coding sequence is TGCGCCAGCAGCCGTTCAGGGGACCTAAGCTCCTACGAGCAGTACTTC. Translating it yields CASSRSGDLSSYEQYF.

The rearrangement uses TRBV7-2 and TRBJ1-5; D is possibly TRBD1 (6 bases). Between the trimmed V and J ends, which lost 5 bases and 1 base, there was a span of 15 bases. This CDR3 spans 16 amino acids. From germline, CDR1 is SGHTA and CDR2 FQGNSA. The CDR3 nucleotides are TGTGCCAGCAGCCGAGACGGGGGCGCGAGCAATCAGCCCCAGCATTTT. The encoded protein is CASSRDGGASNQPQHF.

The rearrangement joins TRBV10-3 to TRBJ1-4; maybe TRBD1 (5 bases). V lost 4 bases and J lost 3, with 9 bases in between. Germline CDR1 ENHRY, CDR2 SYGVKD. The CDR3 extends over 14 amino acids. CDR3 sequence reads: CAISAGGANEKLFF. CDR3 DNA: TGTGCCATCAGTGCTGGAGGGGCTAATGAAAAACTGTTTTTT.

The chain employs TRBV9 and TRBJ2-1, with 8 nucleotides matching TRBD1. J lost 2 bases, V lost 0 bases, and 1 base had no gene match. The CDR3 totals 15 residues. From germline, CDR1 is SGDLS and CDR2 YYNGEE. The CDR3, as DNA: TGTGCCAGCAGCGTAGCCAGGGGGCCCTACAATGAGCAGTTCTTC. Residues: CASSVARGPYNEQFF.

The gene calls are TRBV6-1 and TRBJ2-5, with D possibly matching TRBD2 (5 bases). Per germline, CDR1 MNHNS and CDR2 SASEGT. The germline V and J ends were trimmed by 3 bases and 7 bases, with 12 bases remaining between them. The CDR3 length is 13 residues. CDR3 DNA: TGTGCCAGCAGTGAGGGCTGGGAGAGGACCCAGTACTTC. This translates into CASSEGWERTQYF.

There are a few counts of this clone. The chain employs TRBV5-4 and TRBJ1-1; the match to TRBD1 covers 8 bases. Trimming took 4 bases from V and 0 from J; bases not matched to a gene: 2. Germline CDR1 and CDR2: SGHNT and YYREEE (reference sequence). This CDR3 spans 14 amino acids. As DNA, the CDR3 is TGTGCCAGCAGCGACAGGGGCATGAACACTGAAGCTTTCTTT. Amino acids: CASSDRGMNTEAFF.

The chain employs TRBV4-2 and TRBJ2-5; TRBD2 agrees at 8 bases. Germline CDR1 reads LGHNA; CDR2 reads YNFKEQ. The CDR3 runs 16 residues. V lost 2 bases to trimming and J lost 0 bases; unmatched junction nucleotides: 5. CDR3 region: CASSQPGGADQETQYF. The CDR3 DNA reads TGTGCCAGCAGCCAACCCGGGGGGGCGGACCAAGAGACCCAGTACTTC.

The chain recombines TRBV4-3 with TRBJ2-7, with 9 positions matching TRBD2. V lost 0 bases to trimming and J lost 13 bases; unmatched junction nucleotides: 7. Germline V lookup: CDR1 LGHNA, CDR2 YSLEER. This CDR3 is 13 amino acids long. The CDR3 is CASSQDMVAGVYF. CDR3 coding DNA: TGCGCCAGCAGCCAAGATATGGTAGCGGGAGTTTACTTC.

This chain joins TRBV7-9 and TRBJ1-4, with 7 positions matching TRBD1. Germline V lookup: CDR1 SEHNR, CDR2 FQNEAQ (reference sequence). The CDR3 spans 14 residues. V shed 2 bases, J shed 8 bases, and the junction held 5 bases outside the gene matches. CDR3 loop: CASSLSTGREKLFF. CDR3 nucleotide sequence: TGTGCCAGCAGCTTATCGACAGGGAGGGAAAAACTGTTTTTT.

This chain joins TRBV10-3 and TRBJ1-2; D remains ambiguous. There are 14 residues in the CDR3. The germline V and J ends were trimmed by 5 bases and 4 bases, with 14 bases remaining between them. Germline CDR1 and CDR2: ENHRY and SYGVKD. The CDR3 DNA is TGTGCCATCAGTACTACAAGGGCCTCCTATGGCTACACCTTC. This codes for CAISTTRASYGYTF.

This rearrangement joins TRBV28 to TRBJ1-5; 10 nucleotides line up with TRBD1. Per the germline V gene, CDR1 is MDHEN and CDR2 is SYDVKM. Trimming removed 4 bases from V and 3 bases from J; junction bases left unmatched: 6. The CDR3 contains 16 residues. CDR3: CASSSSGQGLNQPQHF. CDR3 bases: TGTGCCAGCAGTTCCTCGGGACAGGGGCTCAATCAGCCCCAGCATTTT.

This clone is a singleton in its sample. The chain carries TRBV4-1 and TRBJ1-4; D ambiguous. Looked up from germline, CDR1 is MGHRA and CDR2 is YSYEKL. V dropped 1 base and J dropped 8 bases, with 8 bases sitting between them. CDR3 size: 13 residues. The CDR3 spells CASSQGLLEKLFF. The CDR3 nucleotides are TGCGCCAGCAGCCAAGGCCTTCTGGAAAAACTGTTTTTT.